This TCR beta chain originates from a study of control samples from healthy donors and cancer patients. This clone was recorded once. The table came from immunoSEQ multiplex PCR; TCRdb's copy has only in-frame clones and leaves some out. In the table there are about 190,000 clones, 90% to 95% of which are singletons. This TCR came from a man in his thirties or forties in good health. Input material: blood.

The CDR3 spells CASSPLTGNYGYTF. The CDR3 nucleotides are TGTGCCAGCAGCCCTTTGACAGGGAACTATGGCTACACCTTC. The chain carries TRBV7-9 and TRBJ1-2, with 7 nucleotides matching TRBD1. Germline CDR1 and CDR2: SEHNR and FQNEAQ (reference sequence). The CDR3 spans 14 residues. Losses at the gene ends were 5 bases for V and 2 bases for J; bases not matched to a gene: 5. The complete variable domain, with remaining parts taken from reference TRBV7-9 and TRBJ1-2, reads DTGVSQNPRHKITKRGQNVTFRCDPISEHNRLYWYRQTLGQGPEFLTYFQNEAQLEKSRLLSDRFSAERPKGSFSTLEIQRTEQGDSAMYLCASSPLTGNYGYTFGSGTRLTVV.